The sequence of this T cell receptor (beta chain) was determined in a study of blood T cell repertoires in COVID-19. For the study at large: Both acute and convalescent COVID-19 samples were obtained from the United States, Italy and Spain. PBMCs, B-cell-depleted T cells, or T cells were the source of the cDNA or gDNA that made up the material.

Germline assignment: CDR1 LNHNV and CDR2 YYDKDF (reference sequence). The CDR3 has 16 amino acids. Trimming pared 0 bases from V and 3 bases from J, leaving 13 bases between. In the authors' workflow: Estimated nucleated cell counts came from reference gene primer amplification. The repertoire was sequenced with immunoSEQ multiplex PCR; TCRdb's copy has only in-frame clones and lacks some. V, J and clone size are taken as reported in that table, and D and trimming were inferred from the DNA itself. The repertoire consists of roughly 150,000 clones, with around four fifths occurring once and the leading ten covering 6.5% to 9.5%. Enrollment of patients from Seattle took place during active infection, with longitudinal follow-up.

The sequence was collected from a woman older than 75 with COVID-19, enrolled during active disease. Sequencing was done on a sample of peripheral blood. The rearrangement links TRBV15 to TRBJ2-3; a possible D gene is TRBD1 (6 bases). In DNA, the CDR3 is TGTGCCACCAGCAGAGATAGACAAGGGGGTACAGATACGCAGTATTTT. It specifies CATSRDRQGGTDTQYF.